This TCR beta chain was observed in a study of blood T cell repertoires in COVID-19. About the research overall: From the United States, Italy and Spain came samples of acute and convalescent COVID-19. In each case, the material was cDNA or gDNA derived from T cells, B-cell-depleted T cells, or PBMCs.

CDR1 and CDR2 from the germline V gene are WSHSY and SAAADI. The V end was cut by 6 bases, the J end by 2 bases, with 16 bases between. The CDR3 is 15 residues long. Original processing notes: It was from reference gene primer amplification that nucleated cell counts were estimated. TCRdb keeps only in-frame clones here, not all; method: immunoSEQ multiplex PCR. That table furnishes V, J and clone size, whereas the DNA furnished D and trimming. The repertoire holds 150,000 or so clones, with under 85% as singletons. V and J are TRBV10-2 and TRBJ2-5, with D possibly being TRBD1 (6 bases). The sequenced material came from peripheral blood. The receptor was derived from a man aged 60-69 years who had recovered from COVID-19. As DNA, the CDR3 is TGCGCCAGCAGGCGGACAGTGTCGGTACAAGAGACCCAGTACTTC. Translated: CASRRTVSVQETQYF.